The present T cell receptor beta chain was sequenced within a study of long-term antiretroviral therapy in people with HIV. Unmatched junction bases numbered 4, after V lost 9 bases and J lost 5 bases. The CDR3 has 13 amino acids. Germline V lookup: CDR1 LNHDA, CDR2 SQIVND (reference sequence). The authors ran the immunoSEQ assay, v3.0, at survey level. The method was immunoSEQ multiplex PCR; TCRdb's version includes in-frame clones alone and lacks a portion of them. The sample has about 16,000 clones, approximately 86% seen once. The sequenced sample was unsorted PBMCs, obtained 2.2 to 2.3 years before starting antiretroviral therapy. The chain recombines TRBV19 with TRBJ1-6; 7 nucleotides match TRBD1. The sequence was collected from a woman in her thirties with HIV. The CDR3 sequence is CASGTVHNSPLHF. In DNA, the CDR3 is TGTGCCAGCGGGACAGTCCATAATTCACCCCTCCACTTT.